This section outlines one TCR beta chain sequence together with its context. As yet, its antigen is unknown. This specimen belongs to a study of blood T cells in healthy people across ages. Points from the study as a whole: Relative to aged donors, long-lived donors carried more naive CD4+ cells and displayed higher diversity.

Those donating, healthy Caucasian individuals from Russia, were aged about 6 to 100. A second PCR, run for about 7 to 11 cycles, used a sample-barcoded 5' primer plus a J-beta primer mix. Every cDNA was tagged by a template-switch adaptor with 12 random nucleotides. Each CDR3 protein is one row after TCRdb ran MiXCR on the 5' RACE reads. Among about 770,000 distinct CDR3 sequences, 40% to 50% were seen once, and the ten largest hold about 21%. The CDR3 is 13 residues long. V lost 4 bases, J lost 7 bases, and 10 bases lay in between. The germline CDR1 and CDR2 sequences are MNHNS and SASEGT. This sequence was found in a man in his 60s in good health. The sequenced sample was blood. The chain employs TRBV6-1 and TRBJ1-4; D is uncertain. CDR3 protein: CASSAVWVEKLFF. The CDR3 DNA sequence: TGTGCCAGCAGTGCGGTATGGGTTGAAAAACTGTTTTTT.